This TCR beta chain was documented in a study of blood T cells in healthy people across ages. The germline V gene encodes CDR1 SQVTM and CDR2 ANQGSEA. Trimming took off 0 bases at V and 4 bases at J, with 10 bases between the two ends. This CDR3 has 15 amino acids. Primers used in a second PCR of roughly 6 to 11 cycles were a sample-barcoded 5' primer and a J-beta primer mix. One entry per CDR3 protein, called by TCRdb with MiXCR from the 5' RACE reads. Altogether around 2 million distinct CDR3 sequences are present, about two fifths being singletons, with the ten largest covering roughly 23%. A few counts support this clonotype.

The sample comprised blood. V is TRBV29-1 and J is TRBJ2-6; D gene unclear. The source of this sequence is a human donor in good health. In DNA form, the CDR3 reads TGCAGCGTTGAAGACGATCAGCTGGGGGCCAACGTCCTGACTTTC. Translating gives CSVEDDQLGANVLTF.